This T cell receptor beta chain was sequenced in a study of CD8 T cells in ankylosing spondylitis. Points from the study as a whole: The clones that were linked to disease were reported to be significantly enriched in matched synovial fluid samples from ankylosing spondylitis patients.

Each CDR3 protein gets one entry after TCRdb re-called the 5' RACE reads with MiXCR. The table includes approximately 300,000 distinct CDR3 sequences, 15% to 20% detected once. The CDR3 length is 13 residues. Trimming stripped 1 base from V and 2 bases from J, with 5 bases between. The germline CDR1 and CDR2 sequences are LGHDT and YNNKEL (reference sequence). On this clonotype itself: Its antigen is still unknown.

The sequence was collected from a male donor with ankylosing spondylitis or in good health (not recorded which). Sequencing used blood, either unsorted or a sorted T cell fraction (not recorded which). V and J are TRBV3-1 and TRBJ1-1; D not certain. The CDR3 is CASSQVSNTEAFF. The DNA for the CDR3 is TGTGCCAGCAGCCAAGTAAGCAACACTGAAGCTTTCTTT.